This TCR beta chain appears in the sequencing data of a study of cytomegalovirus exposure and HLA in healthy donors. This clone turned up a few times. Primers included in the PCR were 60 Vbeta and 13 Jbeta primers. Method: immunoSEQ multiplex PCR; TCRdb's copy keeps in-frame clones and lacks some. The sample lists more than 85,000 clones; around 80% were seen once. Per germline, CDR1 MGHRA and CDR2 YSYEKL. J lost 6 bases, V lost 1 base, and 6 bases had no gene match. The CDR3 length is 15 residues. This TCR derives from a young man in good health and CMV-seropositive. The source material was PBMCs. The chain joins TRBV4-1 to TRBJ1-2, with TRBD1 matching over 9 bases. The CDR3 coding sequence is TGCGCCAGCAGCCAAGTTGGGACAGGGAATGATGGCTACACCTTC. Protein: CASSQVGTGNDGYTF.